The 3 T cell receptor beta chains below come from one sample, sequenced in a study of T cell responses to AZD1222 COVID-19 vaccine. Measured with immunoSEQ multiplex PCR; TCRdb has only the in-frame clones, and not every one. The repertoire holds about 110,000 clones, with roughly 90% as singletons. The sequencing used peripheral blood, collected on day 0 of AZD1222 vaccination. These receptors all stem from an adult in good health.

CDR3 sequence (DNA): TGTGCCAGCAGTTTGCCAGGTTCGAACACTGAAGCTTTCTTT. Translating it yields CASSLPGSNTEAFF. The V gene is TRBV28, the J gene TRBJ1-1; no clear D. This CDR3 is built from 14 residues. The germline V gene has CDR1 MDHEN and CDR2 SYDVKM. V was trimmed by 3 bases and J by 1 base, leaving 9 bases between them. Based on the CDR3 plus reference TRBV28 and TRBJ1-1, the full variable domain is DVKVTQSSRYLVKRTGEKVFLECVQDMDHENMFWYRQDPGLGLRLIYFSYDVKMKEKGDIPEGYSVSREKKERFSLILESASTNQTSMYLCASSLPGSNTEAFFGQGTRLTVV.

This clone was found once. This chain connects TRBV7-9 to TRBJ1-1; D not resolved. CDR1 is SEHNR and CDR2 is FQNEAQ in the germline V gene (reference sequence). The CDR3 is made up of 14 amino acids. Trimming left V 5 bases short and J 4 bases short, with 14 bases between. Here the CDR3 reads CASSPVGEPTEAFF. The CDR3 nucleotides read TGTGCCAGCAGCCCGGTTGGTGAACCCACTGAAGCTTTCTTT. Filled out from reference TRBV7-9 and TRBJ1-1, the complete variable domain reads DTGVSQNPRHKITKRGQNVTFRCDPISEHNRLYWYRQTLGQGPEFLTYFQNEAQLEKSRLLSDRFSAERPKGSFSTLEIQRTEQGDSAMYLCASSPVGEPTEAFFGQGTRLTVV.

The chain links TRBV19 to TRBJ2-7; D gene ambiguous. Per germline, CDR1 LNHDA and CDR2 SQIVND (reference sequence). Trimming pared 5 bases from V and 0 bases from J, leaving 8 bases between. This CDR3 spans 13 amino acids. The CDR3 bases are TGTGCCAGTAGTTTCCGTCCCTCCTACGAGCAGTACTTC. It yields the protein CASSFRPSYEQYF.